Included here is one T cell receptor beta chain sequence, with context. This specimen comes from a study of T cell responses to AZD1222 COVID-19 vaccine. Trimming took 5 bases from V and 6 from J; bases not matched to a gene: 13. The germline V gene has CDR1 LNHDA and CDR2 SQIVND (reference sequence). The CDR3 is 18 residues long. This table comes from immunoSEQ multiplex PCR, and its TCRdb copy is limited to in-frame clones, with some not included. The sample lists roughly 110,000 clones, about 89% occurring once. The V and J genes are TRBV19 and TRBJ2-1; 13 nucleotides agree with TRBD2. The source of this sequence is an adult in good health. This specimen was peripheral blood, taken on day 0 of AZD1222 vaccination. The CDR3 is CASSLLAGGPETRNEQFF. The DNA for the CDR3 is TGTGCCAGTAGTTTACTAGCGGGGGGGCCTGAAACGCGCAATGAGCAGTTCTTC.